One sample yielded the 30 T cell receptor beta chains listed below, sequenced in a study of CD4 T cells in relation to SARS-CoV-2 and coronaviruses. Only in-frame clones appear in the TCRdb table, and some are missing; sequencing was by immunoSEQ multiplex PCR. The top ten clones hold roughly 1.2% of a sample with over 40,000 clones, nearly 85% of them seen once. The antigens for these receptors are not known. Sequences were obtained from naive CD4+ T cells from PBMCs, cultured in vitro. Specified subset: naive CD4+ T cells isolated by negative enrichment. These receptors all come from an adult with COVID-19.

This chain joins TRBV28 and TRBJ2-3; 9 bases match TRBD2. The CDR3 runs to 15 residues. Trimming cost V 2 bases and J 3 bases; bases outside gene matches: 3. The germline V gene has CDR1 MDHEN and CDR2 SYDVKM. As DNA, the CDR3 is TGTGCCAGCAGTTTAGCGGGAGGGGTTACAGATACGCAGTATTTT. Its protein product is CASSLAGGVTDTQYF.

This clone was counted a few times. The chain joins TRBV6-1 to TRBJ1-2, with D possibly being TRBD1 (5 bases). The CDR3 has 14 residues. Trimming shortened V by 1 base and J by 4 bases, and 10 bases separated the two germline ends. Germline CDR1 is MNHNS and CDR2 is SASEGT. For the CDR3, the DNA is TGTGCCAGCAGTGAAGTGAGGGGTGCCTATGGCTACACCTTC. Protein sequence: CASSEVRGAYGYTF.

DNA of the CDR3: TGTGCCAGCAGCTCCCACACGGGGTACCTCGGGACTAGCGTCACAGATACGCAGTATTTT. Its protein is CASSSHTGYLGTSVTDTQYF. This chain uses TRBV7-3 with TRBJ2-3; 10 bases fit TRBD2. V lost 4 bases to trimming and J lost 2 bases; unmatched junction nucleotides: 18. Germline values: CDR1 SGHTA, CDR2 FQGTGA. This CDR3 has 20 amino acids.

The count of this clone is one. This chain links TRBV18 with TRBJ2-7; 10 bases fit TRBD2. Germline V gene sequence: CDR1 KGHSH, CDR2 LQKENI. The CDR3 runs to 16 residues. Germline trimming cut 3 bases from V and 6 bases from J; bases unmatched to any gene: 11. The CDR3 loop reads CASSPISSGRSPEQYF. The CDR3, as DNA: TGTGCCAGCTCACCTATAAGTAGCGGGAGGTCCCCCGAGCAGTACTTC.

Worth noting for this clone: The same CDR3 is also encoded by other DNA sequences in this sample. The V gene is TRBV7-2, the J gene TRBJ2-1; 9 nucleotides line up with TRBD2. The CDR3 has 15 residues. V lost 5 bases to trimming and J lost 4 bases; unmatched junction nucleotides: 6. Germline V lookup: CDR1 SGHTA, CDR2 FQGNSA. This chain's CDR3 is CASSLLAGSYNEQFF. Here the CDR3 DNA reads TGTGCCAGCAGCCTGCTAGCGGGATCGTACAATGAGCAGTTCTTC.

The chain joins TRBV7-3 to TRBJ2-3, with D unresolved. Germline V CDR1 and CDR2: SGHTA, FQGTGA. V dropped 0 bases and J dropped 6 bases, with 7 bases sitting between them. The CDR3 contains 13 residues. CDR3 amino acids: CASSLTVGDTQYF. The CDR3 DNA is TGTGCCAGCAGCTTAACCGTAGGGGATACGCAGTATTTT.

The chain has TRBV7-6 and TRBJ2-7; D is perhaps TRBD2 (5 bases). The V and J ends lost 4 bases and 5 bases respectively, with 21 bases between them. Germline assignment: CDR1 SGHVS and CDR2 FNYEAQ. The CDR3 is 16 amino acids. CDR3 DNA sequence: TGTGCCAGCAGCTCGCGACTACATCGGGATAGGAACGAGCAGTACTTC. It encodes CASSSRLHRDRNEQYF.

CDR3 DNA sequence: TGTGCCAGCAGTGAACACAGTTCTACAGATACGCAGTATTTT. Its protein is CASSEHSSTDTQYF. This chain joins TRBV2 and TRBJ2-3; no reliable D call. Trimming left V 2 bases short and J 3 bases short, with 9 bases between. CDR1 is SNHLY and CDR2 is FYNNEI in the germline V gene. This CDR3 has 14 amino acids.

The chain links TRBV11-2 to TRBJ2-7, with 8 bases identical to TRBD1. V lost 1 base to trimming and J lost 3 bases; unmatched junction nucleotides: 8. CDR1 is SGHAT, CDR2 FQNNGV, per germline. The CDR3 is 16 amino acids. CDR3 coding DNA: TGTGCCAGCAGCTTAGCTCCCAGGGGGCGCAACTACGAGCAGTACTTC. Amino acid sequence: CASSLAPRGRNYEQYF.

The chain couples TRBV18 to TRBJ2-2; D not resolved. Deletions cut 2 bases from V and 0 bases from J, with 10 bases between. The germline V gene encodes CDR1 KGHSH and CDR2 LQKENI. The CDR3 contains 16 residues. The CDR3 bases are TGTGCCAGCTCACCAGGACGGCTTGCGAACACCGGGGAGCTGTTTTTT. It encodes CASSPGRLANTGELFF.

The gene calls are TRBV10-3 and TRBJ1-6, with a tentative D call TRBD1 (5 bases). Between the trimmed V and J ends, which lost 11 bases and 5 bases, there was a span of 13 bases. CDR3 length: 13 residues. Germline lookup yields CDR1 ENHRY and CDR2 SYGVKD. CDR3 sequence: CASRDADNSPLHF. As DNA, the CDR3 is TGTGCCTCCCGGGACGCGGATAATTCACCCCTCCACTTT.

This chain connects TRBV3-1 (or the pseudogene TRBV3-2) to TRBJ2-5; TRBD2 might be the D (5 bases). With 1 base removed from V and 5 bases from J, the gap between germline ends came to 14 bases. This CDR3 region has 15 residues. CDR1 LGHDT and CDR2 YNNKEL come from the germline V gene (reference sequence). The CDR3 loop reads CASSQGAVGQETQYF. In DNA form, the CDR3 reads TGTGCCAGCAGCCAAGGAGCGGTAGGTCAGGAGACCCAGTACTTC.

This clone was seen once. This rearrangement joins TRBV4-2 to TRBJ2-2; D may be TRBD1 or TRBD2 (5 bases each). The CDR3 is 14 residues long. The germline CDR1 and CDR2 sequences are LGHNA and YNFKEQ. V lost 5 bases and J lost 7, with 14 bases in between. The CDR3 bases are TGTGCCAGCAGCACCCCTGGGGGTGGCGGGGAGCTGTTTTTT. Translation: CASSTPGGGGELFF.

The rearrangement uses TRBV9 and TRBJ2-7; 8 nucleotides match TRBD2. V shed 2 bases, J shed 0 bases, and the junction held 1 base outside the gene matches. From germline, CDR1 is SGDLS and CDR2 YYNGEE. CDR3 length: 14 residues. CDR3 loop: CASSVTSASYEQYF. In nucleotides, the CDR3 is TGTGCCAGCAGCGTGACTAGCGCCTCCTACGAGCAGTACTTC.

A single count supports this clone. The chain couples TRBV27 to TRBJ2-7, with D unclear. The CDR3 runs 14 residues. The germline V gene has CDR1 MNHEY and CDR2 SMNVEV (reference sequence). V was shortened by 2 bases and J by 2 bases, with 10 bases between the two germline ends. The CDR3 nucleotides read TGTGCCAGCAGTTTAATGGCGTCCACCTACGAGCAGTACTTC. It translates to CASSLMASTYEQYF.

V is TRBV3-1 (or the pseudogene TRBV3-2) and J is TRBJ2-5; D call uncertain. V was shortened by 4 bases and J by 0 bases, with 9 bases between the two germline ends. Per germline, CDR1 LGHDT and CDR2 YNNKEL (reference sequence). CDR3 length: 14 amino acids. CDR3 sequence: CASSRRRDQETQYF. The CDR3 nucleotides are TGTGCCAGCAGCCGGCGACGGGACCAAGAGACCCAGTACTTC.

This clone was found once. The rearrangement uses TRBV2 and TRBJ2-4; 10 nucleotides align to TRBD2. With V trimmed by 3 bases and J by 7 bases, 6 bases remained unmatched. Germline V gene lookup returns CDR1 SNHLY and CDR2 FYNNEI. The CDR3 runs 15 residues. The CDR3 DNA sequence: TGTGCCAGCAGTGATGGGCTAGCGGGAGCCAACATTCAGTACTTC. This gives the protein CASSDGLAGANIQYF.

The chain links TRBV7-6 to TRBJ2-1; 9 bases align to TRBD1. Germline lookup yields CDR1 SGHVS and CDR2 FNYEAQ. V shed 1 base and J 0 bases; nucleotides not matched to a gene: 10. The CDR3 runs to 19 residues. The CDR3 sequence: CASSLVGTGRISSYNEQFF. The CDR3 DNA sequence: TGTGCCAGCAGCTTAGTGGGGACAGGGAGGATTAGCTCCTACAATGAGCAGTTCTTC.

The V gene is TRBV28, the J gene TRBJ2-7, with 10 nucleotides matching TRBD1. The germline V gene encodes CDR1 MDHEN and CDR2 SYDVKM. J lost 4 bases, V lost 4 bases, and 7 bases had no gene match. This CDR3 spans 15 amino acids. CDR3 DNA sequence: TGTGCCAGCAGTTCGCCGACAGGGGGCTTGTACGAGCAGTACTTC. This sequence encodes CASSSPTGGLYEQYF.

V usage is TRBV18 and J usage is TRBJ1-5; 9 bases agree with TRBD1. Germline values: CDR1 KGHSH, CDR2 LQKENI. CDR3 size: 13 residues. The V and J ends lost 5 bases and 8 bases, in that order; junction bases with no gene match: 4. As DNA, the CDR3 is TGTGCCAGCTCAACAGGGGGCGAAGAGCCCCAGCATTTT. Protein: CASSTGGEEPQHF.

This clone was detected only a few times. V is TRBV7-2 and J is TRBJ2-2; 7 bases agree with TRBD1. CDR1 and CDR2 from the germline V gene are SGHTA and FQGNSA. The ends lost 9 bases at V and 0 bases at J; junction bases unmatched: 7. This CDR3 has 15 residues. The CDR3 loop reads CASRAGGANTGELFF. CDR3 DNA: TGTGCCAGTCGGGCAGGGGGTGCGAACACCGGGGAGCTGTTTTTT.

The gene calls are TRBV13 and TRBJ2-7, with TRBD1 matching 10 bases. The CDR3 is 14 residues long. Germline CDR1 is PRHDT and CDR2 is FYEKMQ (reference sequence). Trimming cost V 5 bases and J 9 bases; bases outside gene matches: 10. CDR3: CASSRRDRGLRQYF. The CDR3 DNA reads TGTGCCAGCAGCCGTAGGGACAGGGGTTTACGGCAGTACTTC.

The chain employs TRBV11-2 and TRBJ2-2, with TRBD2 matching 11 bases. Germline V CDR1 and CDR2: SGHAT, FQNNGV. The CDR3 is 15 residues long. The V segment lost 5 bases and the J segment 9 bases; nucleotides outside the gene matches: 8. For the CDR3, the DNA is TGTGCCAGCAGCCGCATTAGCGGGAGGGACCGGGAGCTGTTTTTT. It specifies CASSRISGRDRELFF. Complete variable domain (other parts from reference TRBV11-2 and TRBJ2-2): EAGVAQSPRYKIIEKRQSVAFWCNPISGHATLYWYQQILGQGPKLLIQFQNNGVVDDSQLPKDRFSAERLKGVDSTLKIQPAKLEDSAVYLCASSRISGRDRELFFGEGSRLTVL.

This clone was recorded only once. The rearrangement links TRBV2 to TRBJ1-4; 7 bases are shared with TRBD1. V shed 7 bases, J shed 10 bases, and the junction held 15 bases outside the gene matches. Germline lookup yields CDR1 SNHLY and CDR2 FYNNEI. The CDR3 spans 15 residues. The CDR3 bases are TGTGCCAGCAAGCAGGAGAGAGGGGGCCGGGGAAAACTGTTTTTT. Amino acids: CASKQERGGRGKLFF.

J is TRBJ1-5 and V is TRBV19; possible D gene TRBD1, 5 bases. Germline CDR1 and CDR2: LNHDA and SQIVND (reference sequence). This CDR3 comprises 15 residues. Trimming removed 2 bases from V and 2 bases from J, with 10 bases in between. CDR3 coding DNA: TGTGCCAGTAGTATATTGGGGCAAGGCAATCAGCCCCAGCATTTT. Its protein product is CASSILGQGNQPQHF.

V is TRBV5-6 and J is TRBJ2-7, with 8 positions matching TRBD1. With 4 bases clipped from V and 2 bases from J, the junction kept 8 bases outside the gene matches. CDR1 is SGHDT and CDR2 is YYEEEE in the germline V gene. The CDR3 has 15 amino acids. The CDR3 is CASSGETGAPYEQYF. The CDR3 DNA reads TGTGCCAGCAGCGGGGAGACAGGGGCACCCTACGAGCAGTACTTC. Supplemented by reference TRBV5-6 and TRBJ2-7, the full variable domain reads DAGVTQSPTHLIKTRGQQVTLRCSPKSGHDTVSWYQQALGQGPQFIFQYYEEEERQRGNFPDRFSGHQFPNYSSELNVNALLLGDSALYLCASSGETGAPYEQYFGPGTRLTVT.

The chain employs TRBV27 and TRBJ2-5, with D unresolved. Germline V gives CDR1 MNHEY, CDR2 SMNVEV (reference sequence). The CDR3 is 15 amino acids. V gave up 0 bases and J gave up 2 bases, with 10 bases separating them. Here the CDR3 DNA reads TGTGCCAGCAGTTTATCCCTTGATCTTCAAGAGACCCAGTACTTC. This sequence encodes CASSLSLDLQETQYF.

The chain recombines TRBV3-1 (or the pseudogene TRBV3-2) with TRBJ2-7; D uncertain. The length of the CDR3 is 13 residues. The V gene's germline CDR1 is LGHDT and CDR2 YNNKEL (reference sequence). The V gene lost 5 bases and the J gene lost 3 bases, with 11 bases spanning the gap. In DNA form, the CDR3 reads TGTGCCAGCAGCGCAGGAGATTTCTACGAGCAGTACTTC. Its translation is CASSAGDFYEQYF.

The V call is TRBV6-5, the J call TRBJ2-3; D uncertain. V dropped 6 bases and J dropped 3 bases, with 10 bases sitting between them. The CDR3 loop spans 13 amino acids. In germline, CDR1 is MNHEY, CDR2 SVGAGI. The CDR3 is CASSRPPTDTQYF. For the CDR3, the DNA is TGTGCCAGCAGCCGCCCCCCAACAGATACGCAGTATTTT.

V usage is TRBV18 and J usage is TRBJ1-2, with D perhaps matching TRBD1 (6 bases). Trimming cost V 3 bases and J 4 bases, with 15 bases left between them. CDR3 size: 15 residues. The germline V gene has CDR1 KGHSH and CDR2 LQKENI. The DNA of the CDR3 is TGTGCCAGCTCACCGACAGGACAAGCTCTCTATGGCTACACCTTC. Protein sequence: CASSPTGQALYGYTF.